This TCR beta chain is drawn from a study of cytomegalovirus exposure and HLA in healthy donors. Study-wide context: Among about 380 genotyped donors, about 85% fell in the Caucasian-associated ancestry cluster.

On this clone itself: The target antigen is unknown. This sample also contains other DNA sequences that code for the same CDR3.

Study-wide points: What was likely a sequencing artifact was a cluster of highly shared sequence variants.

The germline gives CDR1 LGHNA, CDR2 YSLEER. The CDR3 is made up of 16 amino acids. Trimming removed 4 bases from V and 5 bases from J, with 20 bases in between. A multiplex PCR was run with 60 Vbeta primers and 13 Jbeta primers. TCRdb's copy holds only in-frame clones and misses some; the assay was immunoSEQ multiplex PCR. The repertoire table contains under 35,000 clones. These donors, healthy bone marrow donors, were studied. Sequencing was carried out using PBMCs. This rearrangement joins TRBV4-3 to TRBJ1-1; a possible D gene is TRBD1 (6 bases). This clonotype originated in a man aged 30 to 39 in good health and CMV-seronegative. CDR3 nucleotides: TGCGCCAGCAGCCTTCTACTCTTCACAGGGAAAACTGAAGCTTTCTTT. Translated: CASSLLLFTGKTEAFF.